This TCR beta chain was sequenced in a study of cytomegalovirus exposure and HLA in healthy donors. PCR primers comprised 60 Vbeta and 13 Jbeta primers. Sequenced by immunoSEQ multiplex PCR; TCRdb stores in-frame clones only, minus some. The data contain under 110,000 clones, 60% to 75% of them singletons. Nominal health characterized the donors when sampled, though unrecorded immune exposures were likely. Trimming cost V 11 bases and J 1 base, with 14 bases left between them. This CDR3 comprises 13 residues. Germline CDR1 and CDR2: LNHDA and SQIVND (reference sequence). This clone appeared a few times.

The rearrangement uses TRBV19 and TRBJ1-1, with D possibly TRBD1 on 5 matching bases. This receptor was identified in a woman in her thirties or forties in good health and CMV-seronegative. Input material: PBMCs. The CDR3 spells CAVAGRGNTEAFF. Here the CDR3 DNA reads TGTGCCGTGGCGGGGCGAGGGAACACTGAAGCTTTCTTT.